This passage covers 32 T cell receptor beta chains from one sample sequenced in a study of blood T cell repertoires in COVID-19. The assay was immunoSEQ multiplex PCR, and TCRdb's table has in-frame clones only and misses some. Of more than 300,000 clones in the sample, approximately 89% were seen once. The sample was peripheral blood. The receptors were sampled from a woman in her twenties or thirties with COVID-19, enrolled during active disease.

In regard to this clone: Other nucleotide sequences in the sample specify the same CDR3. The chain recombines TRBV18 with TRBJ1-1; D perhaps matches TRBD1 (6 bases). The CDR3 consists of 15 residues. Germline CDR1 reads KGHSH; CDR2 reads LQKENI. V lost 0 bases and J lost 2, with 10 bases in between. The DNA for the CDR3 is TGTGCCAGCTCACCACCGGGCAGGGGAAACACTGAAGCTTTCTTT. Translating gives CASSPPGRGNTEAFF.

The genes are TRBV10-3 and TRBJ2-2; D might be TRBD2 (6 bases). Trimming stripped 3 bases from V and 8 bases from J, with 16 bases between. Germline CDR1 ENHRY, CDR2 SYGVKD. The CDR3 has 15 amino acids. This CDR3 reads CAISDPGTVRGELFF. The CDR3 nucleotides are TGTGCCATCAGTGACCCTGGGACTGTTCGAGGGGAGCTGTTTTTT.

This clone came up a few times. The chain joins TRBV28 to TRBJ1-2, with TRBD1 matching 7 bases. There are 14 residues in the CDR3. The germline V gene encodes CDR1 MDHEN and CDR2 SYDVKM. V was pared by 8 bases and J by 1 base, with 7 bases of the junction left unmatched. The CDR3 reads CASWGQRFNYGYTF. The CDR3, as DNA: TGTGCCAGCTGGGGACAGAGATTTAACTATGGCTACACCTTC.

The rearrangement joins TRBV29-1 to TRBJ2-3; weak D call: TRBD2 (6 bases). Trimming removed 6 bases at V and 3 bases at J, with 19 bases between. The germline gives CDR1 SQVTM, CDR2 ANQGSEA. The CDR3 totals 15 residues. The CDR3 is CSVLLPGLTTDTQYF. The DNA of the CDR3 is TGCAGCGTCTTACTTCCGGGACTGACTACAGATACGCAGTATTTT.

J is TRBJ1-1 and V is TRBV18; D may be TRBD1 (5 bases). The CDR3 loop spans 13 amino acids. Looked up from germline, CDR1 is KGHSH and CDR2 is LQKENI. Trimming took 5 bases from V and 3 from J, leaving 10 bases between them. CDR3 protein: CASSSKGDTEAFF. The CDR3 nucleotides read TGTGCCAGCTCATCGAAAGGGGACACTGAAGCTTTCTTT.

This clone was counted a few times. This chain connects TRBV5-1 to TRBJ2-1, with TRBD2 matching over 10 bases. There are 21 residues in the CDR3. Germline CDR1 is SGHRS and CDR2 is YFSETQ. With 2 bases clipped from V and 0 bases from J, the junction kept 17 bases outside the gene matches. The CDR3 loop is CASSFPGLARTTTSSYNEQFF. DNA for the CDR3: TGCGCCAGCAGCTTTCCGGGACTAGCGAGAACCACCACGAGCTCCTACAATGAGCAGTTCTTC.

This chain links TRBV29-1 with TRBJ2-6, with a possible D match to TRBD2 (5 bases). Trimming removed 7 bases at V and 0 bases at J, with 13 bases between. In germline, CDR1 is SQVTM, CDR2 ANQGSEA. This CDR3 spans 15 amino acids. The CDR3 nucleotides read TGCAGCGCCGGAGGCACTTCCTCTGGGGCCAACGTCCTGACTTTC. It specifies CSAGGTSSGANVLTF.

This rearrangement joins TRBV4-1 to TRBJ1-1; 9 bases are a match to TRBD1. Germline lookup yields CDR1 MGHRA and CDR2 YSYEKL. CDR3 length: 17 residues. The V gene end was trimmed by 3 bases and the J gene end by 5 bases; junction bases not matched to a gene: 13. The CDR3 DNA is TGCGCCAGCAGCCATTCCCCCCCGGGGACAGGGACGACTGAAGCTTTCTTT. Protein sequence: CASSHSPPGTGTTEAFF.

V is TRBV27 and J is TRBJ2-3, with unresolved D. Germline V gene lookup returns CDR1 MNHEY and CDR2 SMNVEV (reference sequence). The V end was cut by 3 bases, the J end by 0 bases, with 4 bases between. The CDR3 is 13 amino acids. DNA for the CDR3: TGTGCCAGCAGTTTCTCTAGCACAGATACGCAGTATTTT. It codes for CASSFSSTDTQYF.

The genes are TRBV28 and TRBJ2-5, with a tentative D call TRBD2 (5 bases). Per the germline V gene, CDR1 is MDHEN and CDR2 is SYDVKM. The CDR3 runs to 14 residues. The ends were cut back, 7 bases at V and 4 bases at J, with 16 bases in the middle. The CDR3 sequence: CASKMSGGGETQYF. The CDR3 DNA sequence: TGTGCCAGCAAAATGAGCGGAGGTGGAGAGACCCAGTACTTC.

The V and J genes are TRBV5-1 and TRBJ2-2; D unresolved. Germline V lookup: CDR1 SGHRS, CDR2 YFSETQ. V was trimmed by 0 bases and J by 4 bases, leaving 10 bases between them. CDR3 length: 15 residues. The CDR3 reads CASSLVPSVTGELFF. The DNA for the CDR3 is TGCGCCAGCAGCTTGGTTCCGAGCGTCACCGGGGAGCTGTTTTTT. Filled out from reference TRBV5-1 and TRBJ2-2, the complete variable domain reads KAGVTQTPRYLIKTRGQQVTLSCSPISGHRSVSWYQQTPGQGLQFLFEYFSETQRNKGNFPGRFSGRQFSNSRSEMNVSTLELGDSALYLCASSLVPSVTGELFFGEGSRLTVL.

V gene TRBV11-2 combines with J gene TRBJ2-7, with 7 bases lining up with TRBD1. The CDR3 is 17 residues long. CDR1 is SGHAT, CDR2 FQNNGV, per germline. V trimming: 5 bases; J trimming: 2 bases; junction bases outside the gene matches: 15. The CDR3 is CASSPTHQQGVPYEQYF. CDR3 nucleotides: TGTGCCAGCAGCCCGACCCATCAGCAGGGGGTCCCCTACGAGCAGTACTTC. Using reference TRBV11-2 and TRBJ2-7 for the parts outside the CDR3, the full variable domain is EAGVAQSPRYKIIEKRQSVAFWCNPISGHATLYWYQQILGQGPKLLIQFQNNGVVDDSQLPKDRFSAERLKGVDSTLKIQPAKLEDSAVYLCASSPTHQQGVPYEQYFGPGTRLTVT.

In this sample, this clone turned up once. The chain joins TRBV2 to TRBJ2-1, with 12 bases lining up with TRBD2. Trimming removed 4 bases from V and 6 bases from J; junction bases left unmatched: 4. Germline V CDR1 and CDR2: SNHLY, FYNNEI. The CDR3 is 15 amino acids. The CDR3 coding sequence is TGTGCCAGCAGTGCAGCTAGCGGGAGGGCCAATGAGCAGTTCTTC. Protein: CASSAASGRANEQFF.

As to this clone: This specimen includes other DNA sequences encoding the same CDR3. The V and J genes are TRBV6-5 and TRBJ1-6; unclear D gene. Trimming stripped 4 bases from V and 6 bases from J, with 13 bases between. CDR3 length: 15 amino acids. Germline CDR1 is MNHEY and CDR2 is SVGAGI. CDR3 region: CASSSLSGFNSPLHF. The CDR3 DNA reads TGTGCCAGCAGTTCCCTATCTGGTTTTAATTCACCCCTCCACTTT.

This chain joins TRBV29-1 and TRBJ2-1, with D hard to call. CDR1 and CDR2 from the germline V gene are SQVTM and ANQGSEA. V lost 4 bases, J lost 10 bases, and 14 bases lay in between. This CDR3 region has 12 residues. The CDR3: CSVVYSRAEQFF. In DNA form, the CDR3 reads TGCAGCGTTGTTTACTCTCGAGCCGAGCAGTTCTTC.

The chain has TRBV6-6 and TRBJ2-7, with D unresolved. The CDR3 runs to 12 residues. V was cut by 0 bases and J by 7 bases, with 7 bases left in between. CDR1 is MNHNY, CDR2 SVGAGI, per germline (reference sequence). This chain's CDR3 is CASSYSRQEQYF. The DNA for the CDR3 is TGTGCCAGCAGTTACTCGAGGCAGGAGCAGTACTTC.

The table lists this clone with a few counts. The chain recombines TRBV12-5 with TRBJ2-3; 8 bases fit TRBD2. Germline CDR1 is LGHNT and CDR2 is FRNRAP. V shed 4 bases, J shed 1 base, and the junction held 13 bases outside the gene matches. The CDR3 has 18 residues. The CDR3 here is CASGSIADGRGGTDTQYF. CDR3 in DNA: TGTGCTAGTGGTTCGATAGCTGACGGGAGGGGAGGCACAGATACGCAGTATTTT.

The chain has TRBV2 and TRBJ2-2, with 12 bases matching TRBD2. V shed 6 bases, J shed 4 bases, and the junction held 18 bases outside the gene matches. Germline V gene lookup returns CDR1 SNHLY and CDR2 FYNNEI. The CDR3 runs 20 residues. DNA of the CDR3: TGTGCCAGCAGCCATCAGGCTAGCGGGAGGGCCAGTCGGGGCACCGGGGAGCTGTTTTTT. This encodes CASSHQASGRASRGTGELFF.

The genes are TRBV2 and TRBJ1-5; D is possibly TRBD1 (5 bases). This CDR3 comprises 13 residues. The germline CDR1 and CDR2 sequences are SNHLY and FYNNEI. The V gene lost 2 bases and the J gene lost 5 bases, with 7 bases spanning the gap. The CDR3 sequence is CASSEWGDQPQHF. The CDR3 DNA reads TGTGCCAGCAGTGAATGGGGCGATCAGCCCCAGCATTTT.

The rearrangement joins TRBV28 to TRBJ1-1, with 7 bases matching TRBD1. Trimming took 1 base from V and 4 from J; bases not matched to a gene: 12. This CDR3 is 17 amino acids long. Germline V lookup: CDR1 MDHEN, CDR2 SYDVKM. CDR3 nucleotide sequence: TGTGCCAGCAGTTTATTTCCCGTGACAGGGAGAGTCACTGAAGCTTTCTTT. The encoded protein is CASSLFPVTGRVTEAFF.

The chain combines TRBV5-1 with TRBJ2-1, with TRBD1 identical over 7 bases. V trimming: 4 bases; J trimming: 5 bases; junction bases outside the gene matches: 9. Per germline, CDR1 SGHRS and CDR2 YFSETQ. This CDR3 contains 15 residues. Here the CDR3 DNA reads TGCGCCAGCAGCCCCGTGACAGGGCAAGACAATGAGCAGTTCTTC. Translating gives CASSPVTGQDNEQFF. The full variable domain, completed using reference TRBV5-1 and TRBJ2-1, is KAGVTQTPRYLIKTRGQQVTLSCSPISGHRSVSWYQQTPGQGLQFLFEYFSETQRNKGNFPGRFSGRQFSNSRSEMNVSTLELGDSALYLCASSPVTGQDNEQFFGPGTRLTVL.

This sequence joins TRBV27 and TRBJ2-7, with D perhaps matching TRBD2 (6 bases). The CDR3 loop spans 13 amino acids. The V and J ends lost 5 bases and 3 bases respectively, with 11 bases between them. Germline V gene sequence: CDR1 MNHEY, CDR2 SMNVEV (reference sequence). In DNA form, the CDR3 reads TGTGCCAGCAGTAGGGACTCGAGCTACGAGCAGTACTTC. Protein product: CASSRDSSYEQYF.

The chain couples TRBV5-1 to TRBJ2-5, with D unresolved. The germline CDR1 and CDR2 sequences are SGHRS and YFSETQ. Trimming removed 0 bases from V and 3 bases from J, with 9 bases in between. The CDR3 is made up of 14 amino acids. The CDR3 here is CASSLEIPEETQYF. For the CDR3, the DNA is TGCGCCAGCAGCTTGGAAATCCCCGAAGAGACCCAGTACTTC.

The chain joins TRBV21-1 to TRBJ2-7; the D call in the table, TRBD2, was not verified against the DNA. TRBV21-1 is a listed pseudogene. This CDR3 contains 14 residues. The CDR3 DNA follows: TGTGCCAGTCGGGGAGGCGGGAGGGACGACGAGCAGTACTTC. It translates to CASRGGGRDDEQYF.

This clone was detected once. The chain uses TRBV4-1 and TRBJ2-7; 7 nucleotides align to TRBD2. CDR1 is MGHRA and CDR2 is YSYEKL in the germline V gene. CDR3 length: 12 residues. V gave up 5 bases and J gave up 6 bases; unmatched junction bases: 4. DNA of the CDR3: TGCGCCAGCAGCGGGAGGGCCGGCGAGCAGTACTTC. This codes for CASSGRAGEQYF.

This chain connects TRBV27 to TRBJ1-3; TRBD1 matches at 9 bases. Germline V gene sequence: CDR1 MNHEY, CDR2 SMNVEV (reference sequence). The V segment lost 5 bases and the J segment 0 bases; nucleotides outside the gene matches: 2. This CDR3 comprises 15 residues. CDR3 amino acids: CASSRTGDSGNTIYF. The DNA for the CDR3 is TGTGCCAGCAGTCGGACAGGGGACTCTGGAAACACCATATATTTT.

V is TRBV2 and J is TRBJ2-1, with D perhaps TRBD2 (6 bases). Between the trimmed V and J ends, which lost 3 bases and 0 bases, there was a span of 15 bases. There are 17 residues in the CDR3. The germline gives CDR1 SNHLY, CDR2 FYNNEI. The CDR3 DNA reads TGTGCCAGCAGTGAGCGAGCGGGCCGTGGCTCCTACAATGAGCAGTTCTTC. Amino acid sequence: CASSERAGRGSYNEQFF.

This clone came up once. This rearrangement joins TRBV6-5 to TRBJ1-2; TRBD1 is a possible D gene (5 bases). The germline V gene encodes CDR1 MNHEY and CDR2 SVGAGI. The CDR3 has 13 residues. V lost 6 bases and J lost 2, with 10 bases in between. Here the CDR3 reads CASRSDRNYGYTF. Written as DNA, the CDR3 is TGTGCCAGCAGATCAGACAGAAACTATGGCTACACCTTC.

The rearrangement links TRBV5-1 to TRBJ2-7, with a weak D call TRBD1 (6 bases). CDR1 and CDR2 from the germline V gene are SGHRS and YFSETQ. CDR3 length equals 14 residues. Trimming removed 4 bases from V and 1 base from J, with 12 bases in between. The CDR3 DNA sequence: TGCGCCAGCAGCAAGGACAGTCGATCCTACGAGCAGTACTTC. This gives the protein CASSKDSRSYEQYF.

The chain recombines TRBV5-4 with TRBJ2-5; D might be TRBD1 (6 bases). V was clipped by 4 bases and J by 4 bases, with 14 bases between them. This CDR3 is 14 amino acids long. Germline CDR1 reads SGHNT; CDR2 reads YYREEE (reference sequence). The CDR3 is CASSPPGQGETQYF. DNA of the CDR3: TGTGCCAGCAGCCCCCCGGGACAAGGAGAGACCCAGTACTTC.

The chain is built from TRBV19 and TRBJ1-1; 7 bases are a match to TRBD1. The CDR3 contains 15 residues. V was pared by 7 bases and J by 0 bases, with 8 bases of the junction left unmatched. The germline V gene has CDR1 LNHDA and CDR2 SQIVND (reference sequence). The CDR3 sequence is CASIPDRAMNTEAFF. The DNA of the CDR3 is TGTGCCAGTATCCCCGACAGGGCCATGAACACTGAAGCTTTCTTT.

The gene calls are TRBV24-1 and TRBJ2-1, with 16 bases that match TRBD2. From germline, CDR1 is KGHDR and CDR2 SFDVKD. Trimming cost V 4 bases and J 7 bases; bases outside gene matches: 9. CDR3 length equals 18 residues. This CDR3 reads CATSDRPGTSGRGNEQFF. CDR3 sequence (DNA): TGTGCCACCAGTGACCGTCCCGGGACTAGCGGGAGGGGTAATGAGCAGTTCTTC.